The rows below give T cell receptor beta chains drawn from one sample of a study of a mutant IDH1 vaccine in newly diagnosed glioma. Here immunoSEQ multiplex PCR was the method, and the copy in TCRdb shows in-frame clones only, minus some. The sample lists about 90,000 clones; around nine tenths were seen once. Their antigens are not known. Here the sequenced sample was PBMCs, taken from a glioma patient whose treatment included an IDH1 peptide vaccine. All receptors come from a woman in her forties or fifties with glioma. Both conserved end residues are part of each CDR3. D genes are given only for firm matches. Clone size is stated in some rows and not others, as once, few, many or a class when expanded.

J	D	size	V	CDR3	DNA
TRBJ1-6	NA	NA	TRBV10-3	CAIRNSKEGSPLHF	TGTGCCATCAGGAACAGCAAAGAGGGATCACCCCTCCACTTT
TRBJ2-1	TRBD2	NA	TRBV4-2	CASSQDPSGGYNEQFF	TGTGCCAGCAGCCAAGATCCTAGCGGGGGTTACAATGAGCAGTTCTTC
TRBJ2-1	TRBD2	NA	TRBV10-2	CASRGTSGRSYNEQFF	TGCGCCAGCAGGGGGACTAGCGGGAGATCCTACAATGAGCAGTTCTTC
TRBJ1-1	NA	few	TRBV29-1	CSVEYSHWNTEAFF	TGCAGCGTTGAATACTCACACTGGAACACTGAAGCTTTCTTT
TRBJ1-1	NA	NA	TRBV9	CASSVEAALNTEAFF	TGTGCCAGCAGCGTAGAGGCAGCATTGAACACTGAAGCTTTCTTT
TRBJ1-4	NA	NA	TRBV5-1	CASSLGRKLFF	TGCGCCAGCAGCTTGGGACGGAAACTGTTTTTT
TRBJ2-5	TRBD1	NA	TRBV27	CASSEAGTGQETQYF	TGTGCCAGCAGTGAGGCCGGGACAGGGCAAGAGACCCAGTACTTC
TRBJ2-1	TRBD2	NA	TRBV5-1	CASSFLAGVSYNEQFF	TGCGCCAGCAGCTTTCTAGCGGGAGTTTCCTACAATGAGCAGTTCTTC
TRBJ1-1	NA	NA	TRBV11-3	CASSFDSNTEAFF	TGTGCCAGCAGCTTTGACAGCAACACTGAAGCTTTCTTT
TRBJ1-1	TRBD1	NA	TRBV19	CASSARQGALSEAFF	TGTGCCAGTAGTGCCCGACAGGGGGCTCTCTCTGAAGCTTTCTTT
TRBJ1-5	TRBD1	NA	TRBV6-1	CASKRTGMEQPQHF	TGTGCCAGCAAGCGGACAGGGATGGAGCAGCCCCAGCATTTT
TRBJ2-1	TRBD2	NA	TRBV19	CASSMGLAAYNEQFF	TGTGCCAGTAGTATGGGGCTAGCGGCTTACAATGAGCAGTTCTTC
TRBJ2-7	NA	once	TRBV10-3	CAISSSYEQYF	TGTGCCATCAGTAGCTCCTACGAGCAGTACTTC
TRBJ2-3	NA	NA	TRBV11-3	CASSLTGRSADTQYF	TGTGCCAGCAGCTTAACCGGGAGAAGTGCAGATACGCAGTATTTT
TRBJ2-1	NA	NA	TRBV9	CASSVDGNYNEQFF	TGTGCCAGCAGCGTAGACGGTAACTACAATGAGCAGTTCTTC
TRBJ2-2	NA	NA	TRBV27	CASSLGGGVTGELFF	TGTGCCAGCAGTTTAGGAGGGGGCGTCACCGGGGAGCTGTTTTTT
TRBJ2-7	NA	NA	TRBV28	CASSFEGFSYEQYF	TGTGCCAGCAGTTTTGAGGGCTTCTCCTACGAGCAGTACTTC
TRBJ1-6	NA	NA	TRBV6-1	CASSEDGTANSPLHF	TGTGCCAGCAGTGAGGATGGGACGGCTAATTCACCCCTCCACTTT
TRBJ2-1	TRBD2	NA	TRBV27	CASSLSGTSGSRSSYNEQFF	TGTGCCAGCAGTTTATCCGGGACTAGCGGGAGTAGGAGCTCCTACAATGAGCAGTTCTTC
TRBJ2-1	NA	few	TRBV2	CASIKRLEQFF	TGTGCCAGCATAAAAAGACTTGAGCAGTTCTTC
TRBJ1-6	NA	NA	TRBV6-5	CASSYRGQHNSPLHF	TGTGCCAGCAGTTACAGGGGACAACACAATTCACCCCTCCACTTT
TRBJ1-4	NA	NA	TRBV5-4	CASSLAGGEGEKLFF	TGTGCCAGCAGCTTGGCCGGAGGCGAGGGGGAAAAACTGTTTTTT
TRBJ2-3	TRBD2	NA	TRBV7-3	CASSPPGLEADTQYF	TGTGCCAGCAGCCCCCCGGGACTAGAAGCCGATACGCAGTATTTT
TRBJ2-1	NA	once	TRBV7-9	CASSLGGLAYNEQFF	TGTGCCAGCAGCTTAGGAGGGCTAGCCTACAATGAGCAGTTCTTC
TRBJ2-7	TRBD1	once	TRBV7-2	CASSLTGTGAYEQYF	TGTGCCAGCAGCTTAACCGGGACAGGGGCCTACGAGCAGTACTTC
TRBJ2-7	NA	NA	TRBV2	CASTPRAGEDEQYF	TGTGCCAGCACCCCTCGGGCAGGGGAGGACGAGCAGTACTTC
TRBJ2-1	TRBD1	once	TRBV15	CATSMNVMTGNNEQFF	TGTGCCACCAGCATGAACGTCATGACAGGGAACAATGAGCAGTTCTTC
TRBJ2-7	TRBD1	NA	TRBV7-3	CASSLGGTDAYEQYF	TGTGCCAGCAGCTTAGGTGGGACAGATGCCTACGAGCAGTACTTC
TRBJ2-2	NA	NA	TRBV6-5	CASSRKNTGELFF	TGTGCCAGCAGTCGCAAGAACACCGGGGAGCTGTTTTTT
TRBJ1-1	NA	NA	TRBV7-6	CASSLGLAGDDTEAFF	TGTGCCAGCAGCTTAGGTTTGGCAGGGGACGACACTGAAGCTTTCTTT
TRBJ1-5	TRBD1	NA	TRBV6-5	CASMKADRVDQPQHF	TGTGCCAGCATGAAAGCCGACAGGGTAGATCAGCCCCAGCATTTT
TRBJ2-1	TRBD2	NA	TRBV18	CASSPLAGDSYNEQFF	TGTGCCAGCTCACCACTAGCGGGAGACTCCTACAATGAGCAGTTCTTC
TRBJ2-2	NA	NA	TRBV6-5	CASSYRTGTNTGELFF	TGTGCCAGCAGTTACAGGACCGGAACGAACACCGGGGAGCTGTTTTTT
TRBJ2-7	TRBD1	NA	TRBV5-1	CASSGQGPYEQYF	TGCGCCAGCAGCGGACAGGGACCCTACGAGCAGTACTTC
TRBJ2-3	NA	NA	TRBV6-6	CASRPEGGTDTQYF	TGTGCCAGCAGGCCAGAGGGGGGCACAGATACGCAGTATTTT
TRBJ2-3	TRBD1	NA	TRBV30	CAWSASRDSHTDTQYF	TGTGCCTGGAGTGCCTCCCGGGACAGTCACACAGATACGCAGTATTTT
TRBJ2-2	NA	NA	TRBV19	CASSIRTNPTGELFF	TGTGCCAGTAGTATAAGGACTAATCCCACCGGGGAGCTGTTTTTT
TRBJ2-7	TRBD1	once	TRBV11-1	CASSSGQGASYEQYF	TGTGCCAGCAGCTCCGGACAGGGGGCTTCCTACGAGCAGTACTTC
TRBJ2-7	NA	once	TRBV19	CASSTGTSYEQYF	TGTGCCAGTAGCACCGGGACATCCTACGAGCAGTACTTC
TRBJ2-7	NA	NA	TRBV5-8	CASSWAHSSYEQYF	TGTGCCAGCAGCTGGGCCCACTCCTCCTACGAGCAGTACTTC
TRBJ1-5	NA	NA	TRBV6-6	CASSTPFRGRYQPQHF	TGTGCCAGCAGTACCCCATTCCGGGGCCGATATCAGCCCCAGCATTTT
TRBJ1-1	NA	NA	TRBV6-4	CASSAAAWNTEAFF	TGTGCCAGCAGTGCGGCAGCGTGGAACACTGAAGCTTTCTTT
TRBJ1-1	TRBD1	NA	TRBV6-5	CASTPGTGGGTEAFF	TGTGCCAGCACCCCCGGGACAGGGGGAGGCACTGAAGCTTTCTTT
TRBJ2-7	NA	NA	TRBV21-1	CASSKPSAGGPLLPYEQYF	TGTGCCAGCAGCAAACCCTCCGCCGGGGGGCCGCTGCTCCCCTACGAGCAGTACTTC